This T cell receptor beta chain was sequenced during a study of blood T cell repertoires in COVID-19. Background on the study: The samples span acute and convalescent COVID-19 from the United States, Italy and Spain. T cells, B-cell-depleted T cells, or PBMCs provided the cDNA or gDNA that served as material.

This clone was detected ten times or more. Under the authors' procedure: Estimation of nucleated cell counts was performed using reference gene primer amplification. The assay was immunoSEQ multiplex PCR, and TCRdb's table has in-frame clones only and misses some. D and trimming were read from the DNA, whereas the V and J calls and clone size are those reported in that table. This sample has about 230,000 clones; approximately 80% occur once, and the top ten carry over 2%. The TCR was taken from a middle-aged man who had recovered from COVID-19. The source material was peripheral blood.

The CDR3 is CASSYGGGLDSPLHF. The CDR3 DNA sequence: TGTGCCAGCAGTTACGGGGGAGGGCTGGATTCACCCCTCCACTTT. The chain employs TRBV6-5 and TRBJ1-6; D may be TRBD1 (5 bases). The germline gives CDR1 MNHEY, CDR2 SVGAGI. The CDR3 extends over 15 amino acids. Trimming cost V 2 bases and J 8 bases, with 13 bases left between them.